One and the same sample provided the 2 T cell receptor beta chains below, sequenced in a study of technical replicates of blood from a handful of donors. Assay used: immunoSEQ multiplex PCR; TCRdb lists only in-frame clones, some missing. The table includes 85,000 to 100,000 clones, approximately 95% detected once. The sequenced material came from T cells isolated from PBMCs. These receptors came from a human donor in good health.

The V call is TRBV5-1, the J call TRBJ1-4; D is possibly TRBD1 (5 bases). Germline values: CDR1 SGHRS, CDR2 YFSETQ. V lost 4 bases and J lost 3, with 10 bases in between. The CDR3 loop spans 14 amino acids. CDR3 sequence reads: CASSPGRANEKLFF. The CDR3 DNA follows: TGCGCCAGCAGCCCAGGGAGGGCTAATGAAAAACTGTTTTTT.

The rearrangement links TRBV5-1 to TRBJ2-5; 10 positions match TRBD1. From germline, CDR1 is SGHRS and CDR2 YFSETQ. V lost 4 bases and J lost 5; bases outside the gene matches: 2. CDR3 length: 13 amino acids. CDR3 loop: CASSTDRGETQYF. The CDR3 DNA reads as TGCGCCAGCAGCACGGACAGGGGGGAGACCCAGTACTTC.